This T cell receptor beta chain was retrieved from a study of T cell responses to AZD1222 COVID-19 vaccine (dated by TCRdb to 2020 to 2023). Context from the whole study: TCR sequencing covered over 230 trial participants: about 210 given two doses of AZD1222 and 26 given two doses of MenACWY control vaccine. Enrollment into the trials was organized by age into subgroups of 18-55, 56-69 and 70-plus years, and those subgroups contained roughly 150, 30 and 60 TCR-sequenced participants, respectively. The paper's findings and limits, for the study overall: Spike-specific TCR breadth and depth rose significantly after two AZD1222 doses compared with day 0 and with MenACWY recipients. Conclusions about previously exposed vaccinees are limited, since just a handful of AZD1222 recipients were seropositive for SARS-CoV-2 at baseline. Epitopes outside the regions mutated in the B.1.351 and B.1.1.7 variants were reportedly recognized by nearly half of the unique spike-specific TCRs. The vaccine-associated CD4 TCRs covered the entire spike protein, and the dominant responses fell in regions 160-218 and 743-854. Participants were mostly white British and included more females than males, and it was suggested by the authors that clonal diversity may have been underestimated. Because no day 14 peak-response samples were available, repertoires were characterized only after the peak T cell response. The 56-69-year group was small, and its depth increase did not reach significance, likely because of low power.

Spanning cysteine to phenylalanine, the CDR3 consists of 15 amino acids. Only the CDR3 DNA is retained, 45 bases long and in frame from the first base. V was cut back by 0 bases and J by 4 bases, leaving a gap of 12 bases between them. CDR1 LGHDT and CDR2 YNNKEL were looked up in the germline V gene (reference sequence). The CDR3 regions of human TCRbeta chains were subjected to immunosequencing. The paper's data handling went like this. Repertoire TCRs were checked for matches against a reference library of SARS-CoV-2-specific TCRs that had been generated using the MIRA antigen-specificity platform. Breadth was defined as the fraction of unique TCRs that were SARS-CoV-2-associated, and depth was defined as the fraction of total T cells that were SARS-CoV-2-associated. Each spike-specific TCR was assigned to its reactive spike region and to a CD4 or CD8 class using the MIRA data. Log10-transformed breadth and depth values were compared by one-way ANOVA with Sidak's multiple comparisons tests. TCRdb holds this immuneACCESS table with in-frame rearrangements only. Some clones are missing; in checked studies, unresolved V genes explain under half, and the rest has no known cause. That table is the source of V, J and clone size, and D and trimming were worked out from the DNA. In all, the sample holds 150,000 to 180,000 clones, and 90% of those were seen once. The ten largest clones represent about 1.4% of the sample.

Comments on this clone: The target of this receptor is not known. The record has no base qualities; no much larger clone is one base away.

The time point label for this specimen denotes: about 28 days (+/-7) after the second vaccine dose. AZD1222 recipients given second doses at about 4 weeks or at about 12 weeks were pooled, since spike-specific TCR depth and breadth were not found to differ between the two schedules. Vaccinee samples came from UK trials COV001 and COV002, including a single-blind randomized controlled phase 2/3 trial of AZD1222 (ChAdOx1 nCoV-19) in healthy adults. For TCRbeta chain sequencing, PBMC samples from trial participants were taken at day 0 and at day 28 after the second dose. This sample comprised peripheral blood, obtained 28 days after the second AZD1222 dose. The clonotype was recovered from an adult who received the AZD1222 COVID-19 vaccine. The rearrangement combines TRBV3-1 (or the pseudogene TRBV3-2) with TRBJ1-2; a confident D gene designation cannot be given. The sequenced DNA is TGTGCCAGCAGCCAAGATCTGGCAGGCAGCTATGGCTACACCTTC. It translates to CASSQDLAGSYGYTF.